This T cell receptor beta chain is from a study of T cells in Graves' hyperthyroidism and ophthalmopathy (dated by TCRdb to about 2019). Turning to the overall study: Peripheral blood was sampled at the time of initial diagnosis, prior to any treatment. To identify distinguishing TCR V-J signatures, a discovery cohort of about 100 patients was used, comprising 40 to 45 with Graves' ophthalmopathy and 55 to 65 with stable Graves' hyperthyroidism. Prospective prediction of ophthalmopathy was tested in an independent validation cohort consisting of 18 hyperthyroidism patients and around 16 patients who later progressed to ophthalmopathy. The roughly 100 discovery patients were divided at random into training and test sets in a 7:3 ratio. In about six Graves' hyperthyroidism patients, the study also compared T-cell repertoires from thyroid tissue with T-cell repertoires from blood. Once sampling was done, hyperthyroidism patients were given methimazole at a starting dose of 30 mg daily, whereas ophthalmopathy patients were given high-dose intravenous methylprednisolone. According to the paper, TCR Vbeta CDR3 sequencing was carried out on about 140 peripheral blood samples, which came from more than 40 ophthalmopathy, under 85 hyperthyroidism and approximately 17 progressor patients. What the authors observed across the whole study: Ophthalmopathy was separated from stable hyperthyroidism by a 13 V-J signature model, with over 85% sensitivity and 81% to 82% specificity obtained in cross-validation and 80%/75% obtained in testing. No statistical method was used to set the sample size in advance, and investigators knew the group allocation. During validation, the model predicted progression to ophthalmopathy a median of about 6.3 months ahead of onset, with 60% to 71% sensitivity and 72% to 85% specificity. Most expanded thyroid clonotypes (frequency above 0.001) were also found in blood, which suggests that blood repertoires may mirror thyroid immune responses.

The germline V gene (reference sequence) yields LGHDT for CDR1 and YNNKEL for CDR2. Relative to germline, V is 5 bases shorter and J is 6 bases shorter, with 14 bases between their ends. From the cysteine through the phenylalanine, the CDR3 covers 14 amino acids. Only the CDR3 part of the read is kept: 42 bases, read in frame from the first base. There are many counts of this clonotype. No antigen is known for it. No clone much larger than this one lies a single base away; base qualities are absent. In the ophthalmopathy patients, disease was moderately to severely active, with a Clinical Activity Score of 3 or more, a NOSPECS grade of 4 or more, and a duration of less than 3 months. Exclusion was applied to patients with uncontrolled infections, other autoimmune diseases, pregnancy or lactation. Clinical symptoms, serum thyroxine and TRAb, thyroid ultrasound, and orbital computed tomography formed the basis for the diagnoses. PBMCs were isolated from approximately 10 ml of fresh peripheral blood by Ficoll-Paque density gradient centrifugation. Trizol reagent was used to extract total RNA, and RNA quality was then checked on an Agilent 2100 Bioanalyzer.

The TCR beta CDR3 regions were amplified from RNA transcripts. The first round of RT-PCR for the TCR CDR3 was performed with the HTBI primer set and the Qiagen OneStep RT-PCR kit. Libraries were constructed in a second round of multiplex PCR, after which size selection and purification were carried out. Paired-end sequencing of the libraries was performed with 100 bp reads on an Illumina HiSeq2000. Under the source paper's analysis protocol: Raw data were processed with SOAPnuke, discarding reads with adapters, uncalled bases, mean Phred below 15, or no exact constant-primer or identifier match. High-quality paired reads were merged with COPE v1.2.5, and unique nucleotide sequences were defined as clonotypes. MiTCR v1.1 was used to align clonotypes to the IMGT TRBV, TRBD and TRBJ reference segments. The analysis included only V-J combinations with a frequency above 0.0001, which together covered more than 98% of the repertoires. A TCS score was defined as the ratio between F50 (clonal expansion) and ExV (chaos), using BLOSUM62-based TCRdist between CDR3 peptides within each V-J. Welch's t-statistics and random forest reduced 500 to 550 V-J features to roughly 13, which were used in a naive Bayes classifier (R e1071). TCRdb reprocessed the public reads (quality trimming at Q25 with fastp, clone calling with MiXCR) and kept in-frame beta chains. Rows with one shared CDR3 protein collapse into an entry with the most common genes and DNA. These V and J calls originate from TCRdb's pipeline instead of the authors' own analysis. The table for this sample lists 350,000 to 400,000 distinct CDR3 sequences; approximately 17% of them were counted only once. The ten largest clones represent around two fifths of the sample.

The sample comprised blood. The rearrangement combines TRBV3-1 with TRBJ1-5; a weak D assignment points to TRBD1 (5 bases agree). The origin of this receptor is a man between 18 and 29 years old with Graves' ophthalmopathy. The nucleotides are TGTGCCAGCAGCTCAGAACAGGCGGTTCAGCCCCAGCATTTT. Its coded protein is CASSSEQAVQPQHF.